The rows below give T cell receptor beta chains drawn from one sample of a study of cytomegalovirus exposure and HLA in healthy donors. Produced via immunoSEQ multiplex PCR; TCRdb's table is partial and in-frame only. The top ten clones hold less than 4.5% of a sample with about 100,000 clones, around two thirds of them seen once. The sequenced material came from PBMCs. The receptors stem from a man aged 25-40 years in good health and CMV-seropositive. The CDR3 runs from the conserved cysteine through the conserved F or W. The D gene is left open where the match is weak. Not all rows give a size; the values are once, few, many and, for expanded clones, a class.

clone_size	d_call	v_call	j_call	cdr3_aa	cdr3_nt
-	TRBD2	TRBV4-1	TRBJ2-3	CASSPIGAGVGDTQYF	TGCGCCAGCAGTCCGATAGGGGCGGGGGTGGGAGATACGCAGTATTTT
-	TRBD2	TRBV4-1	TRBJ2-2	CASRRLAGTGELFF	TGCGCCAGCAGGCGACTAGCGGGGACCGGGGAGCTGTTTTTT
-	TRBD1	TRBV19	TRBJ1-1	CASSIGDRGSTEAFF	TGTGCCAGTAGTATCGGGGACAGGGGCTCCACTGAAGCTTTCTTT
-	TRBD1	TRBV7-2	TRBJ2-3	CASSPRGLRGSDTQYF	TGTGCCAGCAGCCCCAGGGGGCTCAGGGGTTCAGATACGCAGTATTTT
-	-	TRBV7-2	TRBJ2-3	CASSLGHYTDTQYF	TGTGCCAGCAGCTTAGGGCACTACACAGATACGCAGTATTTT
-	-	TRBV6-1	TRBJ1-4	CASSEIRQKLFF	TGTGCCAGCAGTGAAATTCGACAGAAACTGTTTTTT
few	-	TRBV27	TRBJ2-1	CASSRGGNEQFF	TGTGCCAGCAGTCGTGGAGGAAATGAGCAGTTCTTC
-	TRBD1	TRBV7-9	TRBJ1-4	CASSSLVGTGSAKLFF	TGTGCCAGCAGCTCCCTAGTCGGGACAGGGTCCGCAAAACTGTTTTTT
-	TRBD2	TRBV12-5	TRBJ2-2	CASGLGRSGGAPGELFF	TGTGCTAGTGGTTTGGGCAGGAGCGGGGGGGCACCCGGGGAGCTGTTTTTT
few	TRBD1	TRBV6-5	TRBJ1-2	CASRAGGPYGYTF	TGTGCCAGCAGAGCAGGGGGCCCGTATGGCTACACCTTC
-	-	TRBV6-6	TRBJ1-4	CASSYSEAPNEKLFF	TGTGCCAGCAGTTACTCGGAGGCTCCCAATGAAAAACTGTTTTTT
-	-	TRBV10-3	TRBJ1-2	CAISEGGSYYGYTF	TGTGCCATCAGTGAAGGAGGGTCCTACTATGGCTACACCTTC
-	-	TRBV19	TRBJ1-6	CASSISYNSPLHF	TGTGCCAGTAGCATCTCCTATAATTCACCCCTCCACTTT
-	-	TRBV7-9	TRBJ2-7	CASSSYRGLRGEQYF	TGTGCCAGCAGCTCGTACAGGGGCCTTCGGGGGGAGCAGTACTTC
-	TRBD1	TRBV7-2	TRBJ1-2	CASSLAGRQGLYGYTF	TGTGCCAGCAGCTTAGCCGGGAGACAGGGCCTCTATGGCTACACCTTC
-	-	TRBV29-1	TRBJ1-2	CSVQAGAALNYGYTF	TGCAGCGTCCAGGCAGGGGCCGCCCTTAACTATGGCTACACCTTC
-	-	TRBV25-1	TRBJ1-2	CASSRTGTYGYTF	TGTGCCAGCAGTCGCACAGGGACCTATGGCTACACCTTC
few	TRBD1	TRBV15	TRBJ1-2	CATSRDQPGTGGNYGYTF	TGTGCCACCAGCAGAGATCAACCCGGGACAGGAGGAAACTATGGCTACACCTTC
-	-	TRBV18	TRBJ2-1	CASSPVGGYNEQFF	TGTGCCAGCTCACCGGTGGGGGGATACAATGAGCAGTTCTTC
-	-	TRBV5-4	TRBJ2-2	CASSYTPGELFF	TGTGCCAGCAGCTACACACCGGGGGAGCTGTTTTTT
few	-	TRBV6-5	TRBJ1-2	CASSYPQGNGYTF	TGTGCCAGCAGTTACCCTCAGGGGAATGGCTACACCTTC
-	-	TRBV19	TRBJ2-7	CASSRGGVSSYEQYF	TGTGCCAGTAGCCGCGGCGGGGTGAGCTCCTACGAGCAGTACTTC
-	TRBD1	TRBV7-9	TRBJ1-3	CASSLPSGGGNTIYF	TGTGCCAGCAGCTTGCCCTCAGGGGGTGGAAACACCATATATTTT
-	-	TRBV18	TRBJ1-5	CASSPQGLHNQPQHF	TGTGCCAGCTCACCCCAGGGGTTACACAATCAGCCCCAGCATTTT
-	-	TRBV27	TRBJ1-2	CASSLGGTNYGYTF	TGTGCCAGCAGTTTAGGAGGAACTAACTATGGCTACACCTTC
-	TRBD1	TRBV19	TRBJ2-7	CASNGQGNEKQYF	TGTGCCAGTAACGGACAGGGGAATGAGAAGCAGTACTTC
few	-	TRBV19	TRBJ2-5	CATFGSQETQYF	TGTGCCACTTTTGGGAGCCAAGAGACCCAGTACTTC
-	TRBD1	TRBV5-4	TRBJ1-5	CASSLGGQGNQPQHF	TGTGCCAGCAGCTTGGGGGGACAGGGGAATCAGCCCCAGCATTTT